This entry describes one T cell receptor beta chain. Its cognate antigen is unknown. The data were taken from a study of regulatory T cells in long-lasting Graves disease. Study-level background: Over 5 years on antithyroid drugs plus positive TSH receptor antibodies marked Graves' disease as persistent. The study's findings and limits: Rather than thyroid tissue, only peripheral blood underwent study. Patients with persistent Graves' had lower TCR diversity than newly diagnosed patients. Persistent disease showed a preference for TRBV28, TRBJ1-2 and TRBJ2-5.

Trimming removed 3 bases from V and 1 base from J, with 7 bases in between. The germline gives CDR1 MDHEN, CDR2 SYDVKM. CDR3 length: 15 residues. Construction of TCR beta libraries relied on iRepertoire HTBI primers and on Arm-PCR targeting CDR3 regions. From the multiplex PCR reads, TCRdb called clonotypes with MiXCR, one entry per CDR3 protein. The sample lists around 460,000 distinct CDR3 sequences; 22% were seen once. Noted time point: persistent/refractory GD, antithyroid drugs over 5 years with positive TRAb. The TCR library was made from RNA extracted from PBMCs. This TCR was recovered from a female donor with Graves disease. The rearrangement uses TRBV28 and TRBJ2-6; D gene unclear. Source: peripheral blood mononuclear cells (PBMCs), taken when the disease was refractory, from a patient treated with antithyroid drugs. The CDR3 coding sequence is TGTGCCAGCAGTTTGGTGAGATCTGGGGCCAACGTCCTGACTTTC. It translates to CASSLVRSGANVLTF.